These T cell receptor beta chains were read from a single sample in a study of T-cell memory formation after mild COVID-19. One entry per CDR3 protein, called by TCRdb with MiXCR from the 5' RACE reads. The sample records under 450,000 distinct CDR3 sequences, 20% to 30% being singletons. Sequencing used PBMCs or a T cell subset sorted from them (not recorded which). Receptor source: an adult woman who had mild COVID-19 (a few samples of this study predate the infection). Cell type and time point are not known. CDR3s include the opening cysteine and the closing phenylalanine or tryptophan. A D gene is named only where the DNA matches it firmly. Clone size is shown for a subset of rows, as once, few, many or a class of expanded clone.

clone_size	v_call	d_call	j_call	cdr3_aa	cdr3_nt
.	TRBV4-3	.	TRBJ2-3	CASSQDGWTDTQYF	TGCGCCAGCAGCCAAGATGGGTGGACAGATACGCAGTATTTT
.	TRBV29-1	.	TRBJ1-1	CSAGLGGEAFF	TGCAGCGCGGGCCTCGGGGGTGAAGCTTTCTTT
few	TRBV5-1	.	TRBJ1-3	CASSFQPGQSSGNTIYF	TGCGCCAGCAGCTTCCAGCCAGGCCAGAGCTCTGGAAACACCATATATTTT
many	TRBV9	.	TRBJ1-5	CASSVGHRDNQPQHF	TGTGCCAGCAGCGTAGGTCACAGGGACAATCAGCCCCAGCATTTT
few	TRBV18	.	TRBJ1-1	CASSRDRSEAFF	TGTGCCAGCTCCCGTGACAGATCTGAAGCTTTCTTT
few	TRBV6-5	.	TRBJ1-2	CASSYAGVPSF	TGTGCCAGCAGTTACGCAGGGGTACCTTCCTTC
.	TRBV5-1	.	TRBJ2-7	CASSLGPGTLSSYEQYF	TGCGCCAGCAGCTTGGGTCCAGGGACCTTAAGCTCCTACGAGCAGTACTTC
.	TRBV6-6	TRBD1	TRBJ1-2	CASRARDSWGHGYTF	TGTGCCAGCAGGGCCCGGGACAGTTGGGGACACGGCTACACCTTC
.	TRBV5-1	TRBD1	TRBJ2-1	CASSTGQGAYNEQFF	TGCGCCAGCAGCACGGGACAGGGGGCGTACAATGAGCAGTTCTTC
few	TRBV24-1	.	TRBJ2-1	CATSDFPRDVMSSYNEQFF	TGTGCCACCAGTGACTTCCCGAGGGACGTCATGAGCTCCTACAATGAGCAGTTCTTC
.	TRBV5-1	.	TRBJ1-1	CASSFETGEAFF	TGCGCCAGCAGCTTTGAAACAGGTGAAGCTTTCTTT
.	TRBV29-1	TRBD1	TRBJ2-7	CSTSGTGGYEQYF	TGCAGCACCTCCGGGACAGGGGGCTACGAGCAGTACTTC
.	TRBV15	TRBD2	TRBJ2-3	CATSREWAGGLGTSDTQYF	TGTGCCACCAGCAGAGAGTGGGCGGGGGGACTAGGGACGTCAGATACGCAGTATTTT
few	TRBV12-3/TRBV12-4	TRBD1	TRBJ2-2	CASSDRAGELFF	TGTGCCAGCAGTGACAGGGCCGGGGAGCTGTTTTTT
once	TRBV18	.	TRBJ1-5	CASSPEGLDNQPQHF	TGTGCCAGCTCACCCGAAGGGTTGGACAATCAGCCCCAGCATTTT
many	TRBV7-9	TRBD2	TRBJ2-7	CASSPRTSGSYEQYF	TGTGCCAGCAGTCCCCGGACTAGCGGCTCCTACGAGCAGTACTTC
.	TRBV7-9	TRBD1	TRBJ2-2	CASRLPGQGGAGELFF	TGTGCCAGCAGACTACCGGGACAGGGAGGTGCCGGGGAGCTGTTTTTT
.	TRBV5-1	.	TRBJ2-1	CASSIQGSGNEQFF	TGCGCCAGCAGCATACAGGGTTCTGGCAATGAGCAGTTCTTC
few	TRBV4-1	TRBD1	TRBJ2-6	CASSQVGTALSGANVLTF	TGCGCCAGCAGCCAAGTCGGGACAGCCCTCTCTGGGGCCAACGTCCTGACTTTC
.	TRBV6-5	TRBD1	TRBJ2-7	CASSSGQNYEQYF	TGTGCCAGCAGCTCGGGACAGAACTACGAGCAGTACTTC
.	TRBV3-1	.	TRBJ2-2	CASSQVEAGELFF	TGTGCCAGCAGCCAAGTTGAGGCGGGGGAGCTGTTTTTT
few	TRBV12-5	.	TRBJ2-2	CASGLVVANTGELFF	TGTGCTAGTGGTTTGGTAGTCGCGAACACCGGGGAGCTGTTTTTT
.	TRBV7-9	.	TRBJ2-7	CASSLEGPLAGYEQYF	TGTGCCAGCAGCTTAGAGGGCCCCCTGGCGGGGTACGAGCAGTACTTC
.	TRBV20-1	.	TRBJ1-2	CSGDWRPNYGYTF	TGCAGTGGGGATTGGAGACCTAACTATGGCTACACCTTC
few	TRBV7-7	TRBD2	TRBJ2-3	CASSPGEGTQYF	TGTGCCAGCAGCCCCGGGGAGGGAACGCAGTATTTT
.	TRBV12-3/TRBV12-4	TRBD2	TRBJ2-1	CASSPKVTSGNNFNEQFF	TGTGCCAGCAGTCCGAAAGTGACTAGCGGGAACAACTTCAATGAGCAGTTCTTC
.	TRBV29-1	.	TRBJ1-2	CSVELGSYGYTF	TGCAGCGTCGAGTTGGGGTCCTATGGCTACACCTTC
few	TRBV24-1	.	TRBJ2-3	CATSDRLTDTQYF	TGTGCCACCAGTGATCGTCTCACAGATACGCAGTATTTT
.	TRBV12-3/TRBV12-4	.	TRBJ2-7	CASSFAGRASYEQYF	TGTGCCAGCAGTTTTGCGGGCAGGGCGTCCTACGAGCAGTACTTC
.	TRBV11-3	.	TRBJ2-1	CASSPRANNEQFF	TGTGCCAGCAGCCCGAGGGCAAACAATGAGCAGTTCTTC
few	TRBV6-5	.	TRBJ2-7	CASSYHRLSPEQYF	TGTGCCAGCAGTTACCACCGTCTGAGTCCTGAGCAGTACTTC
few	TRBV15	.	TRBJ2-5	CATSRDYGRQETQYF	TGTGCCACCAGCAGAGATTACGGACGGCAAGAGACCCAGTACTTC
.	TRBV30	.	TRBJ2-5	CAWSQGHSRGQETQYF	TGTGCCTGGAGTCAAGGACACTCTCGGGGGCAAGAGACCCAGTACTTC
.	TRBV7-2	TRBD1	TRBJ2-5	CASSWTGVGPSETQYF	TGTGCCAGCAGCTGGACAGGGGTCGGTCCATCAGAGACCCAGTACTTC
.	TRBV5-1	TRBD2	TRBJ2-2	CASSLSSGIRTGELFF	TGCGCCAGCAGCTTGTCAAGCGGGATCCGCACCGGGGAGCTGTTTTTT
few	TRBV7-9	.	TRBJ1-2	CASSTDGPYGYTF	TGTGCCAGCAGCACCGACGGACCCTATGGCTACACCTTC
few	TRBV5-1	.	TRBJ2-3	CASSPRWTDTQYF	TGCGCCAGCAGCCCTCGCTGGACAGATACGCAGTATTTT
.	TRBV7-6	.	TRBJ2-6	CASSWDSGANVLTF	TGTGCCAGCAGTTGGGACTCTGGGGCCAACGTCCTGACTTTC
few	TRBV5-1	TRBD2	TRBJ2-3	CASSLEASGGADTQYF	TGCGCCAGCAGCTTGGAAGCTAGCGGGGGGGCTGATACGCAGTATTTT
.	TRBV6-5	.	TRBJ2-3	CASKRDGDTQYF	TGTGCCAGCAAGCGTGACGGAGATACGCAGTATTTT
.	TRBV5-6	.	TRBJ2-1	CASSGGSIEQFF	TGTGCCAGCAGTGGTGGGTCCATTGAGCAGTTCTTC
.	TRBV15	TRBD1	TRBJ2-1	CATSGRGLRGLYNEQFF	TGTGCCACCAGCGGTAGAGGCCTTAGGGGGCTATACAATGAGCAGTTCTTC
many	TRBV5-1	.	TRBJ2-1	CASSNYQNEQFF	TGCGCCAGCAGCAATTACCAAAATGAGCAGTTCTTC
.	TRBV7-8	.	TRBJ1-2	CASSPPWRGGDGYTF	TGTGCCAGCAGCCCCCCCTGGAGGGGTGGTGATGGCTACACCTTC
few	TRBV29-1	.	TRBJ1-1	CSVHRNTEAFF	TGCAGCGTCCACAGGAACACTGAAGCTTTCTTT
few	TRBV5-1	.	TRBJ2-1	CASSRTSSYNEQFF	TGCGCCAGCAGCAGGACCAGCTCCTACAATGAGCAGTTCTTC
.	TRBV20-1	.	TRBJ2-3	CSASRERDTQYF	TGCAGTGCCAGCCGGGAGAGAGATACGCAGTATTTT
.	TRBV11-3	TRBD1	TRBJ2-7	CASSLDEGTVLSSYEQYF	TGTGCCAGCAGCTTAGATGAGGGGACAGTCTTGAGCTCCTACGAGCAGTACTTC
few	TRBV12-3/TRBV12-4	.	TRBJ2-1	CASSLSQFNEQFF	TGTGCCAGCAGTTTATCCCAGTTCAATGAGCAGTTCTTC
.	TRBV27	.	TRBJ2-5	CASRRGQLETQYF	TGTGCCAGCAGACGCGGACAGCTAGAGACCCAGTACTTC